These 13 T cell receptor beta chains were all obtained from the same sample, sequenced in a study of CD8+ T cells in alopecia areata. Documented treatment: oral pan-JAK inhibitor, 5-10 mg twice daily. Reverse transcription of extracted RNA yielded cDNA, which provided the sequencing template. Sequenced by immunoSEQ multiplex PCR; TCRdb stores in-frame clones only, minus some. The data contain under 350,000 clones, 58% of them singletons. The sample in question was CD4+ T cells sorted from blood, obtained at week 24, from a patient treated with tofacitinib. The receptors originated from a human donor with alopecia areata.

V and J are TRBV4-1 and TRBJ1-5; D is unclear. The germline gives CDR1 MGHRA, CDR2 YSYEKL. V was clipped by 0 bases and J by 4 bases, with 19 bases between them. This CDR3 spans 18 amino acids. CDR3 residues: CASSQDPPVSRQNQPQHF. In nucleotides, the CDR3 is TGCGCCAGCAGCCAAGATCCCCCGGTTAGCAGGCAGAATCAGCCCCAGCATTTT.

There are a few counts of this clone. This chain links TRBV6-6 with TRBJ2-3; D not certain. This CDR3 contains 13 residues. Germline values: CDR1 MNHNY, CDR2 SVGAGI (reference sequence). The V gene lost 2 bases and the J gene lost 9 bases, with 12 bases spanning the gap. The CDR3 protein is CASSYGTGNTQYF. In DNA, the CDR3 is TGTGCCAGCAGTTACGGCACCGGTAACACGCAGTATTTT.

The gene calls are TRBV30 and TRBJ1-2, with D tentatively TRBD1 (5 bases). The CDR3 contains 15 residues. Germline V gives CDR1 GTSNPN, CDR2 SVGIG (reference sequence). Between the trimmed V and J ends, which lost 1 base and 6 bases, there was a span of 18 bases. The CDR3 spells CAWSGGRRPGHGYTF. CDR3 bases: TGTGCCTGGAGTGGGGGGAGGAGACCAGGGCATGGCTACACCTTC. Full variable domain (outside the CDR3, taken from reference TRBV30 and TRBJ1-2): SQTIHQWPATLVQPVGSPLSLECTVEGTSNPNLYWYRQAAGRGLQLLFYSVGIGQISSEVPQNLSASRPQDRQFILSSKKLLLSDSGFYLCAWSGGRRPGHGYTFGSGTRLTVV.

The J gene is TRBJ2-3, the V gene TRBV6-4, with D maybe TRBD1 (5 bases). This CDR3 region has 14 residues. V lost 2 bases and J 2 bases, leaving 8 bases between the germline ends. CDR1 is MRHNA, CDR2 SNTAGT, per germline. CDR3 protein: CASSDGADTDTQYF. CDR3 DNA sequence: TGTGCCAGCAGTGACGGGGCGGACACAGATACGCAGTATTTT.

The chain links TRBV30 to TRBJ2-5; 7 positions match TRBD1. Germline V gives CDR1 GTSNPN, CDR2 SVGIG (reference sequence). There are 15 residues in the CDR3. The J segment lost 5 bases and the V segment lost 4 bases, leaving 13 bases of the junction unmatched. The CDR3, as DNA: TGTGCCTGGATAAACCGGGACAGTGAGGGGGAGACCCAGTACTTC. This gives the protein CAWINRDSEGETQYF.

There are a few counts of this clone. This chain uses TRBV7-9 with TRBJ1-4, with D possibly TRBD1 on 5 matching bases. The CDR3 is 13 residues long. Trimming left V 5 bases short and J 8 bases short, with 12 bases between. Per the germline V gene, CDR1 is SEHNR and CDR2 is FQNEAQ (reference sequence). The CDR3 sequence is CASSPRQSEKLFF. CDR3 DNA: TGTGCCAGCAGCCCCCGACAGAGCGAAAAACTGTTTTTT.

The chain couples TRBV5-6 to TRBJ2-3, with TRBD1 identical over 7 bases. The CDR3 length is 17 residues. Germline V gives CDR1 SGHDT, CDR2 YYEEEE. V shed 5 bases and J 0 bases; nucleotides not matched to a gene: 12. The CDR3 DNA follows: TGTGCCAGCAGTACCGGCCCCGCAGGGGGAAGCACAGATACGCAGTATTTT. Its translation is CASSTGPAGGSTDTQYF.

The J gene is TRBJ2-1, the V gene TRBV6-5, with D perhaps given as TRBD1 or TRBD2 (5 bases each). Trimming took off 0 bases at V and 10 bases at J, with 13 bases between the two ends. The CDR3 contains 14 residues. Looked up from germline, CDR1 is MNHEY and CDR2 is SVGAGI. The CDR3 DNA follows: TGTGCCAGCAGTTACTCGATTTTGAGGGGAGAGCAGTTCTTC. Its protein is CASSYSILRGEQFF.

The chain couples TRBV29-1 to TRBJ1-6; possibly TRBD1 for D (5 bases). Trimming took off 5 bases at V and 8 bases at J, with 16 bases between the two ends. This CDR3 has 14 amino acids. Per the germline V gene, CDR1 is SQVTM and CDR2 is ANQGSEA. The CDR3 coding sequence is TGCAGCGTTAAAGGCCGGGGGAAAGATTCACCCCTCCACTTT. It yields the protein CSVKGRGKDSPLHF.

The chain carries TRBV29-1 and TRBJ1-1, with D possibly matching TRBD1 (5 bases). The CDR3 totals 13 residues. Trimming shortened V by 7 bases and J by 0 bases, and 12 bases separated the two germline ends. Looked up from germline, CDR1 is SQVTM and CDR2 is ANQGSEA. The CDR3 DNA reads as TGCAGCGGTTCGACAGCGATGAACACTGAAGCTTTCTTT. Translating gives CSGSTAMNTEAFF.

The CDR3 coding sequence is TGTGCCAGCTCAGAAAAACAGGAGAACACTGAAGCTTTCTTT. As protein: CASSEKQENTEAFF. V and J are TRBV18 and TRBJ1-1; possible D gene TRBD1, 5 bases. CDR1 KGHSH and CDR2 LQKENI come from the germline V gene. The CDR3 length is 14 residues. V lost 5 bases to trimming and J lost 1 base, with 11 bases between them.

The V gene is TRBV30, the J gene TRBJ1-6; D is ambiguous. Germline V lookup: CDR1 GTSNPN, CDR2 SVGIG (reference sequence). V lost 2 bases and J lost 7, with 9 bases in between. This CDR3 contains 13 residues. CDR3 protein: CAWSPSSNSPLHF. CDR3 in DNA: TGTGCCTGGAGTCCATCAAGCAATTCACCCCTCCACTTT.

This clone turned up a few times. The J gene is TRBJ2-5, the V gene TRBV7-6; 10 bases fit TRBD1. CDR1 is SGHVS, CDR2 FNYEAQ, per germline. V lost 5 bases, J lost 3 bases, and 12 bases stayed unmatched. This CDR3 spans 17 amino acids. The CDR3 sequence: CASSPDRGRGKKETQYF. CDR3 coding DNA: TGTGCCAGCAGCCCTGACAGGGGGCGCGGGAAAAAAGAGACCCAGTACTTC.